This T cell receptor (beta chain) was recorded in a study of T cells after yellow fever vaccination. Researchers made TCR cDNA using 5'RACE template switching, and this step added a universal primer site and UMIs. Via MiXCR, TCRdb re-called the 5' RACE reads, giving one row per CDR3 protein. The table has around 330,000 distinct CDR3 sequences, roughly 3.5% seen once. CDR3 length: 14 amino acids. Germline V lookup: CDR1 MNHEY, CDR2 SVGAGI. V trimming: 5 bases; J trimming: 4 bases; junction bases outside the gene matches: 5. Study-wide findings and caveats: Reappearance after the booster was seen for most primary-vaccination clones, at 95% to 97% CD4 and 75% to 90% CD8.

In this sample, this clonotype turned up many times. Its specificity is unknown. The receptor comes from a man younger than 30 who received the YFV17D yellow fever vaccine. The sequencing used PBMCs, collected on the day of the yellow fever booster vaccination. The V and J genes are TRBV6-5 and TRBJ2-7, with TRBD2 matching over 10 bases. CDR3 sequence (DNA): TGTGCCAGCAGTGACACTAGCGGGGTTTACGAGCAGTACTTC. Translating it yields CASSDTSGVYEQYF.